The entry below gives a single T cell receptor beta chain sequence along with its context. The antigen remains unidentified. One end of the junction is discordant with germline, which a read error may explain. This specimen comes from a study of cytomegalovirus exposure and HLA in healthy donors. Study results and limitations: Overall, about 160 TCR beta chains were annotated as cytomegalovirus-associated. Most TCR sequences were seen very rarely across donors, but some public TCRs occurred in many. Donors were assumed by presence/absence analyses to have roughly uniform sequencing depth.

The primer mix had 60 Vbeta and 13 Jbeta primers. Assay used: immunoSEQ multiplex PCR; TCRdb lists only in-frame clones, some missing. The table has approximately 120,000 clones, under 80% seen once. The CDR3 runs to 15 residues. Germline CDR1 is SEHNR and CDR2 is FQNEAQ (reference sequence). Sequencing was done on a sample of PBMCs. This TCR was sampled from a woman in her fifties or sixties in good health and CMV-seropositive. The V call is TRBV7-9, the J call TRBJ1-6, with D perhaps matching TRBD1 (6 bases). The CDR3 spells CSSSLVQTGNSPLHF. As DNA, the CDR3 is TGTTCCAGCAGCTTAGTACAAACAGGGAATTCACCCCTCCACTTT.